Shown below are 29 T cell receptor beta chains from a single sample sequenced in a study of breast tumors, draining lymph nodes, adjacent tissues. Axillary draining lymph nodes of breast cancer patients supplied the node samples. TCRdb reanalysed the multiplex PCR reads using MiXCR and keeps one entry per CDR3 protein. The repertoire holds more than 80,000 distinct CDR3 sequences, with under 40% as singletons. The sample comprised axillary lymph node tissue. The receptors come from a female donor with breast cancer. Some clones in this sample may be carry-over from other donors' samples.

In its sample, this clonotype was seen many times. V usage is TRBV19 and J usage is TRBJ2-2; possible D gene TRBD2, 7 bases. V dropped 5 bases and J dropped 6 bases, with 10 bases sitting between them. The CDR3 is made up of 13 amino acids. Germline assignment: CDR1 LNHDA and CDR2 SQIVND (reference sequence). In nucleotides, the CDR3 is TGTGCCAGTAGTTTGGGGGGGCCCGGGGAGCTGTTTTTT. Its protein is CASSLGGPGELFF.

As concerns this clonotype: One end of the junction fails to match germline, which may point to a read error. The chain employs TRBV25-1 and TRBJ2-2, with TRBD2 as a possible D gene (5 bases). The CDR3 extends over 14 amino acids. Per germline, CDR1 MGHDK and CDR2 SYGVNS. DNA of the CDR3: TGTGCCAGCAGTGAAAGCCTTAACACCGGGGAGCCTGTTTTT. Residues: CASSESLNTGEPVF.

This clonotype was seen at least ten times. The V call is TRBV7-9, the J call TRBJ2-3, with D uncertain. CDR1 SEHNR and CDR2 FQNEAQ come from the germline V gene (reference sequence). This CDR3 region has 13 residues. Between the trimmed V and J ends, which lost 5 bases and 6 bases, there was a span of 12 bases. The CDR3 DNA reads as TGTGCCAGCAGCCCAGGACCAAGTGATACGCAGTATTTT. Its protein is CASSPGPSDTQYF.

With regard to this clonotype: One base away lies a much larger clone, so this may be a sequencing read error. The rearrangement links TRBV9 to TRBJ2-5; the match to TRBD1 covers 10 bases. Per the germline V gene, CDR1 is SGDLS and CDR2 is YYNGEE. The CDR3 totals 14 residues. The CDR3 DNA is TGTGCCAGCAACGTAGTAGGACAGGGGGGGACCCAGTCCTTC. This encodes CASNVVGQGGTQSF.

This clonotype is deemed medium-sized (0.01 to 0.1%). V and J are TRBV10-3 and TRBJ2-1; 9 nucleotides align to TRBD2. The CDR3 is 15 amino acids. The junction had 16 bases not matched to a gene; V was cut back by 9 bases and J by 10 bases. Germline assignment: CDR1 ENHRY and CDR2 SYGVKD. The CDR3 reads CAIRGSSGTKWEQFF. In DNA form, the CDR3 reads TGTGCCATTAGGGGTTCTAGCGGGACTAAGTGGGAGCAGTTCTTC.

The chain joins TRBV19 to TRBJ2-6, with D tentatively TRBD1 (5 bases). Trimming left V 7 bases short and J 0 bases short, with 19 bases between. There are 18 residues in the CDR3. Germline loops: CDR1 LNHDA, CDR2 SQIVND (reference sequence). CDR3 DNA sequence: TGTGCCAGTAACCTCGACAGCTCCACATACTCTGGGGCCAACGTCCTGACTTTC. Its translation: CASNLDSSTYSGANVLTF.

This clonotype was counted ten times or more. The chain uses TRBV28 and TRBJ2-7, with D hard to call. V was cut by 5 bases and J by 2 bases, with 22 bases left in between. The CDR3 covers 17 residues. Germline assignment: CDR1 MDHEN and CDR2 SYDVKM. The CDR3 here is CASSPIISGPFAYEQYF. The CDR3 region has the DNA TGTGCCAGCAGTCCGATCATCTCAGGACCCTTTGCCTACGAGCAGTACTTC.

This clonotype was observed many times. The CDR3 DNA follows: TGTGCCATCGGGACAGACTCTGGAAACACCATATATTTT. It codes for CAIGTDSGNTIYF. The V gene is TRBV10-3, the J gene TRBJ1-3; 7 bases agree with TRBD1. The germline V gene encodes CDR1 ENHRY and CDR2 SYGVKD. V shed 8 bases and J 0 bases; nucleotides not matched to a gene: 1. This CDR3 contains 13 residues.

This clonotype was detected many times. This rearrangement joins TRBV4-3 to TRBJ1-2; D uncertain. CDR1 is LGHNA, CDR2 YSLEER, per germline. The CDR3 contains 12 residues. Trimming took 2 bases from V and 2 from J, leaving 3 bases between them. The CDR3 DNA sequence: TGCGCCAGCAGCCAAAGCAACTATGGCTACACCTTC. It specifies CASSQSNYGYTF.

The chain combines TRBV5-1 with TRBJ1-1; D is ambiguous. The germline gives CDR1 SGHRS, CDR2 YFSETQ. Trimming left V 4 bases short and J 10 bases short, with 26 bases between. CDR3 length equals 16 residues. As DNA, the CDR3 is TGCGCCAGCAGCCTCCGGGAGTCCGGCAGGAGATTGCGAGCTTTCTTT. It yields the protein CASSLRESGRRLRAFF. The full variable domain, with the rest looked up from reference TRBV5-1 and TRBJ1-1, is KAGVTQTPRYLIKTRGQQVTLSCSPISGHRSVSWYQQTPGQGLQFLFEYFSETQRNKGNFPGRFSGRQFSNSRSEMNVSTLELGDSALYLCASSLRESGRRLRAFFGQGTRLTVV.

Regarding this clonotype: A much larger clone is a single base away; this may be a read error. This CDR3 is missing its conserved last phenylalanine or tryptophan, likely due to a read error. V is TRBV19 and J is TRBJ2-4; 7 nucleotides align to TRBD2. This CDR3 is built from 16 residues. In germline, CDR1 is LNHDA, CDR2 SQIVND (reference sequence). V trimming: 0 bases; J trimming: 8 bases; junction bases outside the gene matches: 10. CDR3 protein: CASSIDHGEGGDIQYL. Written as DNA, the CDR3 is TGTGCCAGTAGTATAGATCACGGGGAGGGAGGGGACATTCAGTACCTC.

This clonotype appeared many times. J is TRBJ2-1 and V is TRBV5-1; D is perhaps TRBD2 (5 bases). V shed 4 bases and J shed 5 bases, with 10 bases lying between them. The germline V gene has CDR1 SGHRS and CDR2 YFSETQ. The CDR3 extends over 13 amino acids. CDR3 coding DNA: TGCGCCAGCAGCCAAGGGAGTAACAATGAGCAGTTCTTC. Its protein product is CASSQGSNNEQFF. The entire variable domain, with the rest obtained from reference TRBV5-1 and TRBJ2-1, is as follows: KAGVTQTPRYLIKTRGQQVTLSCSPISGHRSVSWYQQTPGQGLQFLFEYFSETQRNKGNFPGRFSGRQFSNSRSEMNVSTLELGDSALYLCASSQGSNNEQFFGPGTRLTVL.

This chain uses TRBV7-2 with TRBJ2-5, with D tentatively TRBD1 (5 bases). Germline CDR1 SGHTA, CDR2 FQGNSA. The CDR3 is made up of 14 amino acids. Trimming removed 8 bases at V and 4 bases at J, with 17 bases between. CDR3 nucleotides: TGTGCCAGCGGCACATCCCAGGGCCCAGAGACCCAGTACTTC. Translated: CASGTSQGPETQYF.

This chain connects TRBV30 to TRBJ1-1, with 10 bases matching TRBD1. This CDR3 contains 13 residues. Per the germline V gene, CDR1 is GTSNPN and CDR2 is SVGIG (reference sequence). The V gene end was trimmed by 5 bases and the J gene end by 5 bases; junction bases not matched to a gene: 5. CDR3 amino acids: CAWAWDRGTEAFF. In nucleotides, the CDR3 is TGTGCCTGGGCCTGGGACAGGGGAACTGAAGCTTTCTTT.

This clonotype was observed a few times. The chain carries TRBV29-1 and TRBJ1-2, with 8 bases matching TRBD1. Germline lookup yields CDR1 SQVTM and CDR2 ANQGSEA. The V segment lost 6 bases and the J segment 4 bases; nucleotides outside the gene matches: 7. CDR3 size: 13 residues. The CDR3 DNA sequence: TGCAGCGTGATCCGGACAGGGTTCTATGGCTACACCTTC. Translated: CSVIRTGFYGYTF.

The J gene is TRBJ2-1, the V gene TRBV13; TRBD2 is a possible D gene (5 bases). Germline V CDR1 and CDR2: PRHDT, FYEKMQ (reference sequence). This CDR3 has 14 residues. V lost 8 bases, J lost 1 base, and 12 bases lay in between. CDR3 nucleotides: TGTGCCAGCGGTTTAGGCGGGTCCTACAATGAGCAGTTCTTC. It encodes CASGLGGSYNEQFF.

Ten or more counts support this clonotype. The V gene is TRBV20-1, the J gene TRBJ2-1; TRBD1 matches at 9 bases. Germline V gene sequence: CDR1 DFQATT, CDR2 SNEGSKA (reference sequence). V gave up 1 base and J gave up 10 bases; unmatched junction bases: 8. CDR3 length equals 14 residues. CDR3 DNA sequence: TGCAGTGCTAGAGCCGTGGACAGGGGTCAGGAGCAGTTCTTC. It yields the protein CSARAVDRGQEQFF.

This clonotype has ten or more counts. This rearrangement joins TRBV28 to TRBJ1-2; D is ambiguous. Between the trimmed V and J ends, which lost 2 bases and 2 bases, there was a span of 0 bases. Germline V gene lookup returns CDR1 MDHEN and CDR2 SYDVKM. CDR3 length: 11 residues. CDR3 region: CASSLNYGYTF. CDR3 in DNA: TGTGCCAGCAGTTTAAACTATGGCTACACCTTC.

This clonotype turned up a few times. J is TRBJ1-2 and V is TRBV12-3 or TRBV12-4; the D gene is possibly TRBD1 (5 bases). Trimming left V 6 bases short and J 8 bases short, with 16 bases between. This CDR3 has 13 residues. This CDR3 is CASSLGRSGGYTF. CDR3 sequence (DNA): TGTGCCAGCAGCCTGGGACGTAGTGGAGGCTACACCTTC.

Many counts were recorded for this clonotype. The CDR3 region has the DNA TGTGCCAGCAGTTCCCCAGGGGGCGAGCAGTACTTC. Residues: CASSSPGGEQYF. J is TRBJ2-7 and V is TRBV27, with 7 bases identical to TRBD1. Germline V lookup: CDR1 MNHEY, CDR2 SMNVEV (reference sequence). V shed 4 bases and J 6 bases; nucleotides not matched to a gene: 3. This CDR3 is 12 amino acids long.

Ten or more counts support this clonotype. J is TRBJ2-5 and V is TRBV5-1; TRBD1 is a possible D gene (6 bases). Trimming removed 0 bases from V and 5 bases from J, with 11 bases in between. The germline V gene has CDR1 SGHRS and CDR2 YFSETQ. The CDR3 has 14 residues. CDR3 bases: TGCGCCAGCAGCTTGGTCAGGGGCGGTGAGACCCAGTACTTC. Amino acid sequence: CASSLVRGGETQYF.

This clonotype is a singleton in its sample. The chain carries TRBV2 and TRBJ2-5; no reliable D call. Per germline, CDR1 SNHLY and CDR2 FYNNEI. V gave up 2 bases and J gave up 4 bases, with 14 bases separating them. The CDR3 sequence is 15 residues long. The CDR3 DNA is TGTGCCAGCAGTGAACCTAGTCGGATAGGAGAGACCCAGTACTTC. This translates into CASSEPSRIGETQYF.

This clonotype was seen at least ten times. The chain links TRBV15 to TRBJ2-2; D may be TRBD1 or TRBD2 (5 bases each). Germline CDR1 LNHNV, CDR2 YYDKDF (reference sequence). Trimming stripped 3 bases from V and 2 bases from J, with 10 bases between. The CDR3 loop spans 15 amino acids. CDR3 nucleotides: TGTGCCACCAGCAGGGGGACGAGAAACACCGGGGAGCTGTTTTTT. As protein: CATSRGTRNTGELFF.

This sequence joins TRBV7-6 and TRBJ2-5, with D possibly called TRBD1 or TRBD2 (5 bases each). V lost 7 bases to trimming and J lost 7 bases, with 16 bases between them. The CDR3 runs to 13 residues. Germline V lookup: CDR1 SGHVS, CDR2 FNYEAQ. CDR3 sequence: CASNHGADRTQYF. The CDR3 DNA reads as TGTGCCAGCAACCACGGGGCGGATAGGACCCAGTACTTC.

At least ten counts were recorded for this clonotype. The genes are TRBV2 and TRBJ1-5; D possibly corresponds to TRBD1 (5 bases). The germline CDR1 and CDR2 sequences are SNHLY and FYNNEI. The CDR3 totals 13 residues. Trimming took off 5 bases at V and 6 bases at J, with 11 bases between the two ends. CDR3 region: CASSSGTGQPQHF. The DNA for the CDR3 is TGTGCCAGCAGTTCAGGGACGGGTCAGCCCCAGCATTTT. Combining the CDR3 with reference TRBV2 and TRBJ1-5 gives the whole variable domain EPEVTQTPSHQVTQMGQEVILRCVPISNHLYFYWYRQILGQKVEFLVSFYNNEISEKSEIFDDQFSVERPDGSNFTLKIRSTKLEDSAMYFCASSSGTGQPQHFGDGTRLSIL.

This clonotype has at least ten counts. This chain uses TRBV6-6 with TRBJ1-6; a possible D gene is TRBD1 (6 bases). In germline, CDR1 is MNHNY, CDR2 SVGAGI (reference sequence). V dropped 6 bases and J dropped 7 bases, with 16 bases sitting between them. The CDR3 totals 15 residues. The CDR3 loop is CASSPIQGLNSPLHF. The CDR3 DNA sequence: TGTGCCAGCAGCCCGATACAGGGACTGAATTCACCCCTCCACTTT.

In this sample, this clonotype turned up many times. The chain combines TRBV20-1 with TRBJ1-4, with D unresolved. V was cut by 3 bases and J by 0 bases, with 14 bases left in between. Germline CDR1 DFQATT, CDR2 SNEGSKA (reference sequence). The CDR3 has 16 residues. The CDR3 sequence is CSARDWREATNEKLFF. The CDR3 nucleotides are TGCAGTGCTAGGGATTGGCGGGAGGCAACTAATGAAAAACTGTTTTTT.

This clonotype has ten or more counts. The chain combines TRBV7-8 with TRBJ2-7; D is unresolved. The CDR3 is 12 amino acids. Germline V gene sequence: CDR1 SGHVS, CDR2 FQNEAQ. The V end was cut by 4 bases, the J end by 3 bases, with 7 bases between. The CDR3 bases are TGTGCCAGCAGCTCGGGTCACTACGAGCAGTACTTC. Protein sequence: CASSSGHYEQYF.

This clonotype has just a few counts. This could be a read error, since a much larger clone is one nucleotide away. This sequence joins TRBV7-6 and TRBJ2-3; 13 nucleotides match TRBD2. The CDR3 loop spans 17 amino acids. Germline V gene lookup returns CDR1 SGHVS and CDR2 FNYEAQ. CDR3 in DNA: TGTGCCAGCAGCCCCGGACTAGCGGGAGAGGAGGCAGATCCGCAGTATTTT. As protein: CASSPGLAGEEADPQYF.